One and the same sample provided the 29 T cell receptor beta chains below, sequenced in a study of tumor-infiltrating lymphocytes in primary liver carcinoma. Total RNA (roughly 540 ng) served as template for TCR beta cDNA synthesis primed by a constant-region primer. A slightly modified ARM-PCR protocol with three nested multiplex PCR rounds produced these TCR beta libraries. The first two PCR rounds, nine to ten cycles each, used TRBV1-TRBV30 forward primers and a C-beta reverse primer. Using its own MiXCR run on the multiplex PCR reads, TCRdb lists one record per CDR3 protein. Among about 200,000 distinct CDR3 sequences listed, less than 75% were seen once. Germline DNA was also extracted, and blood RNA derived from unsorted whole blood. Material for sequencing was peripheral blood. The receptors shown here come from a woman aged 60-75 years with primary liver carcinoma and hepatitis B virus infection.

Of note for this clonotype: The junction differs from germline at one of its ends, possibly a read error. The chain combines TRBV20-1 with TRBJ1-1; 7 bases map to TRBD1. The germline V gene encodes CDR1 DFQATT and CDR2 SNEGSKA (reference sequence). The length of the CDR3 is 15 residues. The DNA of the CDR3 is TGCAGTGCTCCGGGACAGCGCTTGTGGATGTTGGAAGCTCTCTTT. This sequence encodes CSAPGQRLWMLEALF.

The table lists this clonotype with many counts. This chain uses TRBV4-1 with TRBJ2-5; the match to TRBD1 covers 8 bases. V dropped 3 bases and J dropped 4; count of bases not matched to a gene: 7. The CDR3 has 15 residues. Looked up from germline, CDR1 is MGHRA and CDR2 is YSYEKL. CDR3 amino acids: CASSQEDRGLETQYF. The CDR3 DNA reads as TGCGCCAGCAGCCAGGAAGACAGGGGTTTAGAGACCCAGTACTTC.

Turning to this clonotype: A clone one base away is much larger, so this may be a read error. This chain uses TRBV6-1 with TRBJ2-5; D is uncertain. CDR1 MNHNS and CDR2 SASEGT come from the germline V gene. V lost 8 bases to trimming and J lost 4 bases, with 20 bases between them. The CDR3 extends over 15 amino acids. In DNA form, the CDR3 reads TGTGCCAGCGGGCCATTGTTGTATCGGCGAGAGACCCAGTACTTC. It translates to CASGPLLYRRETQYF.

In its sample, this clonotype was seen a few times. This rearrangement joins TRBV5-1 to TRBJ2-7, with TRBD1 identical over 9 bases. Germline V gene lookup returns CDR1 SGHRS and CDR2 YFSETQ. Losses at the gene ends were 4 bases for V and 6 bases for J; bases not matched to a gene: 14. There are 16 residues in the CDR3. CDR3 in amino acids: CASSLKPRQGGFEQYF. In DNA, the CDR3 is TGCGCCAGCAGCCTCAAACCTCGACAGGGGGGTTTCGAGCAGTACTTC.

This clonotype was picked up many times. The rearrangement uses TRBV6-5 and TRBJ2-1; 14 nucleotides line up with TRBD2. V gave up 5 bases and J gave up 8 bases; unmatched junction bases: 14. CDR1 is MNHEY and CDR2 is SVGAGI in the germline V gene. The CDR3 loop spans 18 amino acids. In DNA form, the CDR3 reads TGTGCCAGCAGTCCGGGACTAGCGGGAGTATGGAGTTTCGATGAGCAGTTCTTC. Translated, it gives CASSPGLAGVWSFDEQFF.

As concerns this clonotype: A much larger clone lies one base from this, so it may be a read error. The chain recombines TRBV29-1 with TRBJ2-1, with 8 bases fitting TRBD1. J gave up 10 bases and V 2 bases, and 13 bases lay outside the gene matches. CDR3 size: 15 residues. Germline-derived CDR1 and CDR2 are SQVTM and ANQGSEA. The CDR3 region has the DNA TGCAGCGTTGAATCAGGCAGGGGGCACCTGGGGGAGCAGTTCTTC. Protein sequence: CSVESGRGHLGEQFF.

As concerns this clonotype: Compared with germline, one end of the junction differs, possibly owing to a read error. The V call is TRBV11-2, the J call TRBJ2-2; D ambiguous. The CDR3 is 12 amino acids. Germline CDR1 reads SGHAT; CDR2 reads FQNNGV. CDR3 in amino acids: CANSLYTDCLFF. The CDR3 bases are TGTGCCAACAGCTTATACACAGACTGTCTGTTTTTT.

In regard to this clonotype: One junction end disagrees with the germline gene, perhaps due to a read error. The chain links TRBV11-2 to TRBJ2-7; D may be TRBD2 (5 bases). Germline V gene data show CDR1 as SGHAT and CDR2 as FQNNGV. The CDR3 runs 11 residues. CDR3 bases: TGTGTCAGCGGTGAGGCTAACGAGCAGTACTTC. Translating it yields CVSGEANEQYF.

Concerning this clonotype: The germline gene is not matched at one end of the junction; a read error may be the cause. The V gene is TRBV15, the J gene TRBJ2-2; D is undetermined. The CDR3 spans 16 residues. Germline CDR1 LNHNV, CDR2 YYDKDF (reference sequence). The CDR3 here is CATNRDHGVNTGELFF. The CDR3 DNA is TGTGCCACCAACAGAGATCATGGGGTGAACACCGGGGAGCTGTTTTTT.

CDR3: CATSDTRGATGPTRNEQFF. For the CDR3, the DNA is TGTGCCACCAGTGATACTAGGGGGGCTACGGGACCAACCAGAAATGAGCAGTTCTTC. The genes are TRBV24-1 and TRBJ2-1; D might be TRBD1 or TRBD2, each matching 6 bases. This CDR3 comprises 19 residues. Between the trimmed V and J ends, which lost 3 bases and 7 bases, there was a span of 27 bases. The V gene's germline CDR1 is KGHDR and CDR2 SFDVKD.

This clonotype was seen many times. The chain employs TRBV5-4 and TRBJ1-2; tentative D call: TRBD1 (5 bases). Per germline, CDR1 SGHNT and CDR2 YYREEE (reference sequence). This CDR3 is 14 amino acids long. V lost 2 bases and J lost 4, with 12 bases in between. The CDR3 nucleotides read TGTGCCAGCAGCTTTCGCGGGACTGTCTATGGCTACACCTTC. It specifies CASSFRGTVYGYTF.

The J gene is TRBJ1-5, the V gene TRBV5-4; D call uncertain. The ends were cut back, 4 bases at V and 15 bases at J, with 20 bases in the middle. Germline loops: CDR1 SGHNT, CDR2 YYREEE (reference sequence). The CDR3 is 13 residues long. The DNA of the CDR3 is TGTGCCAGCAGCGCTAACATGGATCAGTCCCGGCATTTT. Its protein product is CASSANMDQSRHF.

By share, this clonotype counts as medium-sized. The chain joins TRBV11-2 to TRBJ2-5, with 8 bases fitting TRBD2. The CDR3 totals 13 residues. Germline V gene lookup returns CDR1 SGHAT and CDR2 FQNNGV. V lost 7 bases, J lost 5 bases, and 6 bases stayed unmatched. CDR3 sequence: CASNRGRLETQYF. CDR3 coding DNA: TGTGCCAGCAATCGCGGGAGGCTGGAGACCCAGTACTTC.

This clonotype was seen ten or more times. The rearrangement links TRBV29-1 to TRBJ2-5, with D possibly matching TRBD2 (5 bases). Germline V CDR1 and CDR2: SQVTM, ANQGSEA. The V gene lost 7 bases and the J gene lost 5 bases, with 17 bases spanning the gap. This CDR3 spans 13 amino acids. The CDR3 nucleotides read TGCAGCGCCCGGCCCGGGGTGGAGGAGACCCAGTACTTC. Translation: CSARPGVEETQYF.

As to this clonotype: A single base separates this from a much larger clone, so it may be a read error. The gene calls are TRBV6-1 and TRBJ2-1; D is tentatively TRBD1 or TRBD2 (5 bases each). The CDR3 runs 15 residues. CDR1 and CDR2 from the germline V gene are MNHNS and SASEGT. The CDR3 nucleotides are TGTGGCAGCAGTGAATCGAGGGCAGGGAAGGCTGAGCAGTTCTTC. Translation: CGSSESRAGKAEQFF.

About this clonotype: A read error may account for a junction end that differs from germline. The chain links TRBV11-2 to TRBJ2-1; 7 bases map to TRBD2. Germline CDR1 SGHAT, CDR2 FQNNGV. The CDR3 length is 16 residues. In nucleotides, the CDR3 is TGCGCCAGCGGCTTCGTAGCGGGCCAGCCCAACAATGGGCAGTTCTTC. It specifies CASGFVAGQPNNGQFF. Supplemented by reference TRBV11-2 and TRBJ2-1, the full variable domain reads EAGVAQSPRYKIIEKRQSVAFWCNPISGHATLYWYQQILGQGPKLLIQFQNNGVVDDSQLPKDRFSAERLKGVDSTLKIQPAKLEDSAVYLCASGFVAGQPNNGQFFGPGTRLTVL.

V gene TRBV4-1 combines with J gene TRBJ1-6, with D hard to call. This CDR3 is 13 amino acids long. V was clipped by 2 bases and J by 7 bases, with 6 bases between them. Germline V gene lookup returns CDR1 MGHRA and CDR2 YSYEKL. CDR3 residues: CASSQSTNSPLHF. In DNA form, the CDR3 reads TGCGCCAGCAGCCAATCAACGAATTCACCCCTCCACTTT.

The chain combines TRBV28 with TRBJ2-3, with 9 bases aligning to TRBD2. V was pared by 7 bases and J by 5 bases, with 16 bases of the junction left unmatched. This CDR3 is built from 17 residues. From germline, CDR1 is MDHEN and CDR2 SYDVKM. For the CDR3, the DNA is TGTGCCAGCACAACCTGGTCCGGGACTAGCTGGGGAGATACGCAGTATTTT. This encodes CASTTWSGTSWGDTQYF. The full variable domain, completed using reference TRBV28 and TRBJ2-3, is DVKVTQSSRYLVKRTGEKVFLECVQDMDHENMFWYRQDPGLGLRLIYFSYDVKMKEKGDIPEGYSVSREKKERFSLILESASTNQTSMYLCASTTWSGTSWGDTQYFGPGTRLTVL.

Notes on this clonotype: Germline and junction disagree at one end, which may indicate a read error. The chain employs TRBV6-6 and TRBJ2-7, with D perhaps assigned TRBD1 or TRBD2 (5 bases each). Germline V gene sequence: CDR1 MNHNY, CDR2 SVGAGI (reference sequence). The CDR3 loop spans 13 amino acids. DNA of the CDR3: TGTGCCAGCAGCGCAGGGAGCTCCTATGAGCACTACTTC. Its protein is CASSAGSSYEHYF.

Of note for this clonotype: The missing conserved phenylalanine or tryptophan at the end of this CDR3 makes a read error likely. The V call is TRBV11-1, the J call TRBJ2-1; 12 bases match TRBD2. J lost 7 bases, V lost 7 bases, and 8 bases had no gene match. Germline V gene lookup returns CDR1 SGHAT and CDR2 FQDESV (reference sequence). The CDR3 runs 15 residues. CDR3 loop: CASKMRTSGENEQFL. The CDR3 DNA follows: TGTGCCAGCAAAATGAGGACTAGCGGGGAGAATGAGCAGTTCTTA.

The V and J genes are TRBV30 and TRBJ2-5; D is tentatively TRBD1 or TRBD2 (5 bases each). CDR3 length: 15 amino acids. V lost 2 bases, J lost 2 bases, and 15 bases lay in between. Germline loops: CDR1 GTSNPN, CDR2 SVGIG (reference sequence). The CDR3, as DNA: TGTGCCTGGAGTTTACGGGGCAGCGTACAAGAGACCCAGTACTTC. Translation gives CAWSLRGSVQETQYF.

As to this clonotype: One junction end does not reproduce the germline sequence, and a read error may be involved. The V call is TRBV12-3 or TRBV12-4, the J call TRBJ2-5, with no clear D. The CDR3 covers 13 residues. CDR3 in amino acids: CVSSLRRSETQYF. Written as DNA, the CDR3 is TGTGTCAGCAGCTTACGGCGATCAGAGACCCAGTACTTC.

The chain carries TRBV19 and TRBJ2-1; D is unresolved. This CDR3 comprises 14 residues. Germline values: CDR1 LNHDA, CDR2 SQIVND (reference sequence). V lost 3 bases and J lost 3, with 9 bases in between. Written as DNA, the CDR3 is TGTGCCAGTAGTATGACTCTTTTCTACAATGAGCAGTTCTTC. This translates into CASSMTLFYNEQFF.

This chain uses TRBV29-1 with TRBJ1-2; D possibly corresponds to TRBD1 (5 bases). The CDR3 is made up of 11 amino acids. CDR1 is SQVTM and CDR2 is ANQGSEA in the germline V gene. This chain's CDR3 is CGGGGGYGYTF. CDR3 bases: TGCGGGGGTGGGGGGGGCTATGGCTACACCTTC.

Regarding this clonotype: Given a much more abundant clone one base away, this may be a read error. The rearrangement links TRBV12-3 or TRBV12-4 to TRBJ2-2; the D gene is possibly TRBD2 (5 bases). The CDR3 consists of 15 residues. CDR3 sequence reads: CASSIRAKDTGELLF. DNA for the CDR3: TGTGCCAGCAGTATCCGGGCCAAAGACACCGGGGAGCTGCTTTTT.

In the case of this clonotype: Since a much larger clone is just one base distant, this may be a read error. This chain joins TRBV5-4 and TRBJ1-1; D ambiguous. CDR3 length: 14 residues. The germline gives CDR1 SGHNT, CDR2 YYREEE (reference sequence). Trimming stripped 10 bases from V and 1 base from J, with 17 bases between. This chain's CDR3 is CAGTKDGRNTEAFF. As DNA, the CDR3 is TGTGCCGGCACCAAGGATGGACGGAACACTGAAGCTTTCTTT.

This clonotype was counted at least ten times. This chain connects TRBV7-9 to TRBJ2-2; D gene ambiguous. Germline V gene lookup returns CDR1 SEHNR and CDR2 FQNEAQ (reference sequence). Trimming removed 8 bases from V and 6 bases from J, with 7 bases in between. The CDR3 totals 11 residues. The CDR3: CASALPGELFF. As DNA, the CDR3 is TGTGCCAGCGCCCTTCCCGGGGAGCTGTTTTTT.

This clonotype was seen a few times. This chain joins TRBV20-1 and TRBJ2-1; D tentatively reads TRBD1 or TRBD2 (5 bases each). The CDR3 totals 15 residues. Germline V CDR1 and CDR2: DFQATT, SNEGSKA (reference sequence). Deletions cut 4 bases from V and 3 bases from J, with 16 bases between. CDR3 coding DNA: TGCAGTGCTAAGAACGGGATCGACAGCTACAATGAGCAGTTCTTC. Its protein is CSAKNGIDSYNEQFF.

This clonotype showed up just a few times. A much more abundant neighbour one base away suggests this may be a read error. The chain joins TRBV29-1 to TRBJ1-2; TRBD1 is a possible D gene (5 bases). Germline V CDR1 and CDR2: SQVTM, ANQGSEA. The CDR3 spans 15 residues. CDR3 nucleotides: TGCAGCGTTGAAGAAGTGAAGCGGGGGGTACGAGGCTACGCCTTC. Its translation is CSVEEVKRGVRGYAF.